The source of this TCR beta chain is a study of breast tumors, draining lymph nodes, adjacent tissues. Germline V CDR1 and CDR2: LNHDA, SQIVND (reference sequence). Trimming took 6 bases from V and 0 from J, leaving 18 bases between them. The CDR3 is 17 residues long. Study observations and caveats: Tumor repertoires ranked between lymph nodes and nontumor tissue in diversity, with V and J gene preferences. The data were judged consistent with most tumor T cells coming from lymph node and expanding in tumor. Compared with basal-like, luminal-like tumors shared significantly more repertoire with nontumor tissue.

The sample holds one count of this clonotype. Antigen: not known. TCRdb independently ran MiXCR on the multiplex PCR reads; one entry per CDR3 protein. Of tens of thousands of distinct CDR3 sequences listed, around 68% are singletons. The rearrangement joins TRBV19 to TRBJ1-3, with TRBD1 as a possible D gene (5 bases). The specimen sequenced was tumor-adjacent breast tissue. The TCR comes from a female donor with breast cancer. Some clones in this sample may be carry-over from other donors' samples. The CDR3 bases are TGTGCCAGTAGCCCCAGACAGTTGCTGGGCTCTGGAAACACCATATATTTT. As protein: CASSPRQLLGSGNTIYF.